Sequencing of this T cell receptor (beta chain) was carried out in a study of cytomegalovirus exposure and HLA in healthy donors listed by TCRdb under 2017. About the full investigation: An earlier analysis of 587 of the donors reported approximately 280 Gb of sequence data and 100 million to 120 million unique TCR beta sequences obtained from roughly 180 million T cells. Roughly 300 gigabases of sequencing data and around 90 million unique TCR sequences made up an early release that covered several hundred HLA-typed donors. Of the 300 to 500 genotyped donors, 70% to 90% were placed in the genetic ancestry cluster associated with self-reported Caucasian donors. The study was designed to test whether signatures of past pathogen exposure could be identified by cataloging public T cell receptors. The study used immunosequencing to profile the T cell repertoires of 666 subjects and linked those repertoires to cytomegalovirus serostatus. In addition to the first cohort of 650 to 750 subjects, a separate validation cohort of over 90 different subjects was used. To predict cytomegalovirus infection status, the study brought together high-throughput TCR immunosequencing, statistical association of individual TCRs with disease status, and machine learning. In a later analysis, previously published TCR beta repertoires from 550 to 750 donors were re-analyzed and high-resolution HLA genotyping was added so that TCR occurrence patterns could be studied. In the later analysis, no new phenotypic data were used to find candidate immune exposures; instead, reliance was placed on TCR beta sequences and their occurrence across donors. In an earlier analysis of a few hundred of the donors, high-throughput TCR beta sequencing was used to judge whether each TCR beta V gene segment behaved as functional or pseudogenic. Donor age, sex, ethnicity and CMV serostatus were collected together with the repertoire data. Genome-wide SNP genotypes for about three fifths of the roughly 670 donors were used in a later genetic analysis, which treated that subset as a discovery cohort. Every repertoire in the discovery cohort had been generated on one and the same sequencing platform. HLA typing included class I and class II loci at four-digit resolution. Typing coverage varied by locus: roughly 620-640 donors for A, B, C, DRB1 and DQB1; more than 500 for DQA1; around 570 for DPA1; approximately 450 for DPB1. Several DR-DQ haplotypes were treated as single units for association and clustering because of strong linkage in the cohort. On average, around 230,000 unique TCR beta nucleotide sequences were sequenced per donor among a few hundred genotyped donors of the cohort, with 15% to 20% of those sequences being non-productive.

The cohort consisted of 600 to 700 healthy bone marrow donors. All cohort members were sampled while nominally healthy, although unrecorded immune exposures were likely present. The donor tested CMV seronegative and was one of the 352 seronegative cohort members. Each donor provided a peripheral blood sample, and peripheral blood mononuclear cells were used for TCR beta sequencing. Genomic DNA was extracted from the blood cell samples with the Qiagen DNeasy Blood Extraction Kit. Library method: the immunoSEQ multiplex PCR assay. A mixture of 60 forward primers for TCR Vbeta segments and 13 reverse primers for TCR Jbeta segments was used in the multiplex PCR. The CDR3 region of rearranged TCR beta genes was amplified from genomic DNA by a multiplex PCR assay. The Illumina HiSeq System was used to sequence the amplified TCR beta libraries as 87-base-pair reads. Per the authors' processing: Across the 500 to 850 repertoires, a later analysis counted some 80 million unique TCR beta chains, some 11 million of which were shared by at least two donors. Raw reads were error-corrected and collapsed into unique sequences by a nearest-neighbor algorithm in which closely related sequences were merged to remove PCR and sequencing errors. CDR3 sequences were aligned to IMGT reference sequences to assign V, D and J gene segments. For a sequence to be retained, at least a six-nucleotide match to both a V gene segment and a J gene segment was required. Rearrangements were called productive when the CDR3 lacked stop codons and stayed in frame with V and J; all others were non-productive. CDR3 was defined according to IMGT convention as the region running from the second conserved V-encoded cysteine to the conserved J-encoded phenylalanine. The earlier analysis of approximately 590 of the donors excluded any sequence lacking an unambiguous match to a single V gene segment. In an earlier analysis of around 600 of the donors, V segments were called functional above 56.7% productive rearrangements and were called segregating when the between-donor standard deviation exceeded 5%. A statistical classification framework was built to diagnose cytomegalovirus status from the catalog of TCR beta chain sequences. In a later analysis, TCR nucleotide sequences were compared against IMGT/GENE-DB human TR gene sequences so that V and J genes could be assigned. The TCRdist pipeline was used in a later analysis to assign CDR3 sequences and most-parsimonious VDJ recombination scenarios. In a later analysis, each TCR beta chain was defined by its CDR3 amino acid sequence together with its V-gene family, and reads lacking a unique V-gene family were excluded. As a way to deal with suspected cross-contamination and a sequencing artifact, a later analysis dropped hundreds of nucleotide sequences that were highly shared and had low generation probability. For each public chain, a later analysis derived a clonal expansion index from normalized ranks of inferred template counts within each repertoire. A later analysis computed generation probabilities with a VDJ recombination model fitted to out-of-frame rearrangements, and checked the results against IGoR. Hypergeometric tests were used in a later analysis to score TCR-TCR, TCR-HLA and TCR-CMV co-occurrence, with a repertoire-size bias correction applied to the TCR pairs. To estimate false discovery rates, a later analysis permuted the HLA or CMV assignments 20 times. In a later analysis, co-occurring TCRs were grouped with DBSCAN, and TCRdist sequence similarity was added when clustering was performed within HLA-allele-positive subsets. Co-occurrence clustering excluded repertoires with fewer than 30,000 or more than 120,000 public chains, plus five with anomalous nucleotide sharing. The source is immuneACCESS, and TCRdb retained only in-frame sequences with V and J called. Part of the clones is not carried over; for the studies checked, unresolved V genes explain less than half of this, and the remainder is unexplained. V and J calls and clone size come straight from that table; D and trimming were deduced from the DNA. This sample's table lists some 110,000 clones. Approximately 3.7% of the sample is in the top ten clones.

General conclusions and limits of the study: In a later genetic analysis, a missense DCLRE1C variant was associated with V-gene and J-gene trimming of TCR beta chains, and the association was replicated in an independent cohort. According to a later analysis, most CMV-associated TCR beta chains appeared to be HLA-restricted, and the HLA associations seemed to be driven largely by CMV exposure. The only immune exposure information available for the cohort was CMV serostatus. In a later analysis, HLA-associated TCR beta chains were found to be more clonally expanded and to have lower generation probabilities than equally common non-associated chains. Correlated functional status among segregating V segments might reflect linkage disequilibrium, but an unknown experimental factor could not be ruled out. Three of the identified cytomegalovirus-associated TCR beta chains were confirmed in vitro to be specific for cytomegalovirus antigens. The classifier was reported to diagnose cytomegalovirus status with high specificity and sensitivity in both the original cohort and the validation cohort. Only TCR beta chains were sequenced in this cohort, and the absence of alpha or paired-chain data limited detectable features. According to a later analysis, parvovirus B19, influenza, CMV and Epstein-Barr virus appeared linked to several top co-occurrence clusters. While some public TCRs were present in many individuals, most TCR sequences turned up only very rarely across donors. The presence/absence analyses assumed that sequencing depth was roughly uniform across donors, and that assumption may not be true. In a later analysis, TCR association rates were found to vary across HLA loci, with the most associated TCRs seen for DRB1 alleles and the fewest for HLA-C alleles. Assigning TCR associations to individual alleles was difficult when HLA alleles, especially DR and DQ, strongly co-occurred. A total of fewer than 200 TCR beta chains were listed by the study as associated with cytomegalovirus. A group of highly shared sequence variants was considered likely to be a technical artifact of the sequencing pipeline. Because HLA typing was missing for some donors at each locus, association tests included only the typed subset. The earlier analysis of approximately 540 of the donors excluded seventeen rarely observed V segments, including chromosome 9 orphons, because counts were too low. A further reported finding was that TCR beta sequences accurately predicted the HLA-A and HLA-B alleles for most subjects in the first cohort. The authors suggested that the approach could potentially be extended to other disease states and immunological phenotypes. In a later genetic analysis, fewer N-insertions in productive TCRs were reported among donors in an Asian-associated ancestry cluster than the roughly 700-donor mean. Broadly in line with IMGT annotations, most TCR beta V segments showed up in productive rearrangements about 87% or about 30% of the time in an earlier analysis of roughly 590 of the donors. A later analysis associated about 17,000 TCR beta sequences with specific HLA alleles at a false discovery rate of 0.05.

Points on this clone: Which antigen it targets is not known. At one end, the junction sequence differs from germline, possibly due to a read error.

This clonotype was sampled from a man aged 25 to 40 in good health and CMV-seronegative. The sequenced sample was PBMCs.

The bases read TGTGCCAGCAGCCTATCGGGACACATCTCTGGGGCCGACGTCCTGACTTTC. It is translated as CASSLSGHISGADVLTF. The chain is made from TRBV5-6 and TRBJ2-6, and TRBD1 may be the D gene, going by 6 matching bases. The CDR3 has 17 amino acids, counting the end cysteine and phenylalanine. Left in the record is the CDR3 DNA by itself, 51 bases read in frame from the first base. Taken from the germline V gene, the CDR1 and CDR2 loops are SGHDT and YYEEEE.